This entry lists 24 T cell receptor beta chains sequenced from one sample in a study of cytomegalovirus exposure and HLA in healthy donors. The PCR ran on 60 Vbeta and 13 Jbeta primers. The assay was immunoSEQ multiplex PCR, and TCRdb's table has in-frame clones only and misses some. The sample lists about 120,000 clones, around 74% occurring once. Sequencing was carried out using PBMCs. The receptor set was obtained from a man in his fifties or sixties in good health and CMV-seropositive.

The chain links TRBV30 to TRBJ2-1, with 9 nucleotides matching TRBD1. Germline CDR1 reads GTSNPN; CDR2 reads SVGIG (reference sequence). The CDR3 runs to 13 residues. Trimming at V came to 5 bases and at J to 6 bases, leaving 5 bases not matched to a gene. In DNA form, the CDR3 reads TGTGCCTGGTGGGGACAGGGTTCCAATGAGCAGTTCTTC. It yields the protein CAWWGQGSNEQFF. Using reference TRBV30 and TRBJ2-1 for the parts outside the CDR3, the full variable domain is SQTIHQWPATLVQPVGSPLSLECTVEGTSNPNLYWYRQAAGRGLQLLFYSVGIGQISSEVPQNLSASRPQDRQFILSSKKLLLSDSGFYLCAWWGQGSNEQFFGPGTRLTVL.

The chain links TRBV11-3 to TRBJ2-1; 13 bases are a match to TRBD2. The CDR3 has 17 residues. V lost 4 bases to trimming and J lost 10 bases; unmatched junction nucleotides: 13. CDR1 SGHNT and CDR2 YENEEA come from the germline V gene. The CDR3 region is CASSWGPRTSGSDEQFF. In DNA form, the CDR3 reads TGTGCCAGCAGCTGGGGTCCTCGGACTAGCGGGAGCGACGAGCAGTTCTTC.

J is TRBJ2-7 and V is TRBV5-6; 9 bases line up with TRBD2. CDR3 size: 15 residues. Unmatched junction bases numbered 9, after V lost 4 bases and J lost 4 bases. Germline V gene sequence: CDR1 SGHDT, CDR2 YYEEEE. The DNA of the CDR3 is TGTGCCAGCAGCAGGCGAGGACTAGCGATTTACGAGCAGTACTTC. Its protein is CASSRRGLAIYEQYF.

This clone was observed a handful of times. This chain links TRBV2 with TRBJ2-7; 8 nucleotides match TRBD2. Per germline, CDR1 SNHLY and CDR2 FYNNEI. The CDR3 sequence is 15 residues long. With V trimmed by 5 bases and J by 6 bases, 12 bases remained unmatched. Here the CDR3 reads CASSPPGLGVVEQYF. CDR3 bases: TGTGCCAGCAGTCCCCCGGGACTAGGAGTGGTCGAGCAGTACTTC. The variable domain in full, completed from reference TRBV2 and TRBJ2-7, reads EPEVTQTPSHQVTQMGQEVILRCVPISNHLYFYWYRQILGQKVEFLVSFYNNEISEKSEIFDDQFSVERPDGSNFTLKIRSTKLEDSAMYFCASSPPGLGVVEQYFGPGTRLTVT.

The J gene is TRBJ2-5, the V gene TRBV6-1; D remains unclear. Deletions cut 3 bases from V and 12 bases from J, with 11 bases between. Germline V gives CDR1 MNHNS, CDR2 SASEGT. CDR3 size: 11 residues. The CDR3 here is CASSEGPREYF. CDR3 sequence (DNA): TGTGCCAGCAGTGAGGGTCCCCGGGAGTACTTC.

This clone is a singleton in its sample. The rearrangement uses TRBV10-1 and TRBJ2-3; TRBD1 matches 10 bases. CDR1 WNHNN and CDR2 SYGVQD come from the germline V gene (reference sequence). The J segment lost 4 bases and the V segment lost 6 bases, leaving 4 bases of the junction unmatched. This CDR3 spans 14 amino acids. The CDR3 DNA is TGCGCCAGCAGCGGACAGGGGGGGCCAGATACGCAGTATTTT. As protein: CASSGQGGPDTQYF.

The chain uses TRBV19 and TRBJ2-5; TRBD1 is a possible D gene (5 bases). The DNA end is a closer match to TRBJ2-7, so the J assignment may be wrong. This CDR3 is 15 amino acids long. The V gene's germline CDR1 is LNHDA and CDR2 SQIVND (reference sequence). The CDR3 nucleotides are TGTGCCAGTAGTATAGAACCAGGGTCCGTCCACGAGCAGTACTTC. Its translation: CASSIEPGSVHEQYF.

The chain recombines TRBV5-4 with TRBJ2-7; 9 bases align to TRBD1. The CDR3 loop spans 16 amino acids. The V gene's germline CDR1 is SGHNT and CDR2 YYREEE (reference sequence). The ends lost 4 bases at V and 6 bases at J; junction bases unmatched: 14. CDR3: CASSPMTGGPDSEQYF. The CDR3 DNA reads TGTGCCAGCAGCCCAATGACAGGGGGACCGGACAGCGAGCAGTACTTC.

This chain joins TRBV5-1 and TRBJ2-5; 10 bases fit TRBD2. Germline V gene sequence: CDR1 SGHRS, CDR2 YFSETQ. V lost 0 bases and J lost 1; bases outside the gene matches: 0. This CDR3 contains 15 residues. CDR3 amino acids: CASSLGLAGQETQYF. DNA for the CDR3: TGCGCCAGCAGCTTGGGACTAGCGGGCCAAGAGACCCAGTACTTC.

The chain joins TRBV7-2 to TRBJ1-2; a possible D gene is TRBD1 (6 bases). The CDR3 loop spans 13 amino acids. Per germline, CDR1 SGHTA and CDR2 FQGNSA. The V and J ends lost 5 bases and 8 bases respectively, with 15 bases between them. The CDR3 coding sequence is TGTGCCAGCAGCCCGAACAGGGTAGGGGGCTACACCTTC. It codes for CASSPNRVGGYTF.

The chain employs TRBV28 and TRBJ1-4, with 7 positions matching TRBD1. This CDR3 is 20 amino acids long. Germline values: CDR1 MDHEN, CDR2 SYDVKM. Losses at the gene ends were 1 base for V and 4 bases for J; bases not matched to a gene: 18. CDR3 sequence: CASSLSAILTGTWGNEKLFF. The DNA of the CDR3 is TGTGCCAGCAGTTTATCGGCGATCCTGACAGGGACGTGGGGTAATGAAAAACTGTTTTTT.

This chain joins TRBV28 and TRBJ1-4, with D unclear. Germline assignment: CDR1 MDHEN and CDR2 SYDVKM. V shed 3 bases and J shed 8 bases, with 13 bases lying between them. This CDR3 contains 14 residues. For the CDR3, the DNA is TGTGCCAGCAGTTTTAGGTCCGGAGGGGAAAAACTGTTTTTT. Its protein is CASSFRSGGEKLFF.

This sequence joins TRBV19 and TRBJ1-2; 9 nucleotides agree with TRBD1. The length of the CDR3 is 13 residues. Germline V gives CDR1 LNHDA, CDR2 SQIVND (reference sequence). V lost 10 bases to trimming and J lost 7 bases; unmatched junction nucleotides: 10. This CDR3 reads CATGTGRRSGYTF. CDR3 nucleotides: TGTGCCACCGGGACAGGGAGGAGAAGTGGCTACACCTTC.

The genes are TRBV18 and TRBJ2-7; TRBD2 is a possible D gene (5 bases). Trimming took 2 bases from V and 6 from J, leaving 5 bases between them. Germline V gene sequence: CDR1 KGHSH, CDR2 LQKENI. This CDR3 contains 11 residues. The CDR3 is CASSPGSEQYF. The CDR3 bases are TGTGCCAGCTCACCAGGGAGCGAGCAGTACTTC. Filled out from reference TRBV18 and TRBJ2-7, the complete variable domain reads NAGVMQNPRHLVRRRGQEARLRCSPMKGHSHVYWYRQLPEEGLKFMVYLQKENIIDESGMPKERFSAEFPKEGPSILRIQQVVRGDSAAYFCASSPGSEQYFGPGTRLTVT.

The CDR3 sequence is CASSLAVFYNEQFF. CDR3 sequence (DNA): TGCGCCAGCAGCTTGGCCGTCTTCTACAATGAGCAGTTCTTC. The rearrangement uses TRBV5-1 and TRBJ2-1; D unresolved. Germline V lookup: CDR1 SGHRS, CDR2 YFSETQ. Trimming left V 0 bases short and J 3 bases short, with 7 bases between. The CDR3 has 14 residues.

This clone was observed a handful of times. The chain carries TRBV28 and TRBJ2-1; D might be TRBD2 (6 bases). V was cut by 4 bases and J by 6 bases, with 19 bases left in between. This CDR3 spans 16 amino acids. From germline, CDR1 is MDHEN and CDR2 SYDVKM. The DNA of the CDR3 is TGTGCCAGCAGTTCCCCCTCTACCATGGGGGGCAATGAGCAGTTCTTC. Protein sequence: CASSSPSTMGGNEQFF.

The chain links TRBV6-1 to TRBJ1-2, with 8 bases lining up with TRBD1. Unmatched junction bases numbered 7, after V lost 8 bases and J lost 5 bases. This CDR3 region has 13 residues. Looked up from germline, CDR1 is MNHNS and CDR2 is SASEGT. Here the CDR3 reads CASRTGTGYGYTF. The CDR3 DNA reads TGTGCCAGCCGGACAGGGACGGGGTATGGCTACACCTTC.

This clone was picked up a small number of times. The rearrangement links TRBV9 to TRBJ1-1; weak D call: TRBD1 (6 bases). The V gene lost 3 bases and the J gene lost 3 bases, with 18 bases spanning the gap. Germline assignment: CDR1 SGDLS and CDR2 YYNGEE. The CDR3 loop spans 16 amino acids. This chain's CDR3 is CASSAPREGEDTEAFF. The CDR3 DNA reads TGTGCCAGCAGCGCCCCCCGGGAGGGGGAGGACACTGAAGCTTTCTTT. Together with reference TRBV9 and TRBJ1-1, the CDR3 gives the full variable domain: DSGVTQTPKHLITATGQRVTLRCSPRSGDLSVYWYQQSLDQGLQFLIQYYNGEERAKGNILERFSAQQFPDLHSELNLSSLELGDSALYFCASSAPREGEDTEAFFGQGTRLTVV.

J is TRBJ1-1 and V is TRBV28, with no clear D. CDR1 is MDHEN and CDR2 is SYDVKM in the germline V gene. The CDR3 has 11 residues. The V and J ends lost 5 bases and 8 bases respectively, with 9 bases between them. The CDR3 is CASSVGVEAFF. CDR3 DNA sequence: TGTGCCAGCAGTGTAGGAGTAGAAGCTTTCTTT.

The chain links TRBV6-1 to TRBJ2-2; 7 nucleotides line up with TRBD2. The CDR3 spans 16 residues. V shed 1 base and J 2 bases; nucleotides not matched to a gene: 4. Germline CDR1 and CDR2: MNHNS and SASEGT. The CDR3 DNA is TGTGCCAGCAGTGAAGGGCTAGCGGTAAACACCGGGGAGCTGTTTTTT. Translation: CASSEGLAVNTGELFF.

The gene calls are TRBV7-6 and TRBJ2-7, with D possibly TRBD2 on 6 matching bases. This CDR3 contains 15 residues. Deletions cut 0 bases from V and 0 bases from J, with 9 bases between. Germline values: CDR1 SGHVS, CDR2 FNYEAQ. The CDR3 protein is CASSLAAGSSYEQYF. The CDR3 region has the DNA TGTGCCAGCAGCTTAGCGGCGGGAAGCTCCTACGAGCAGTACTTC.

V is TRBV30 and J is TRBJ1-1; D may be TRBD1 (6 bases). The CDR3 extends over 14 amino acids. V gave up 2 bases and J gave up 1 base, with 11 bases separating them. Per the germline V gene, CDR1 is GTSNPN and CDR2 is SVGIG (reference sequence). The DNA of the CDR3 is TGTGCCTGGAGTACCATGGGACAGAACACTGAAGCTTTCTTT. Translated, it gives CAWSTMGQNTEAFF. The entire variable domain, with the rest obtained from reference TRBV30 and TRBJ1-1, is as follows: SQTIHQWPATLVQPVGSPLSLECTVEGTSNPNLYWYRQAAGRGLQLLFYSVGIGQISSEVPQNLSASRPQDRQFILSSKKLLLSDSGFYLCAWSTMGQNTEAFFGQGTRLTVV.

In DNA form, the CDR3 reads TGTGCCAGCAGCCAAGATCTAGGGGGCAGGAATGAAAAACTGTTTTTT. This gives the protein CASSQDLGGRNEKLFF. The J gene is TRBJ1-4, the V gene TRBV14; the match to TRBD1 covers 7 bases. The CDR3 runs to 16 residues. J was trimmed by 5 bases and V by 0 bases; bases with no gene match: 6. Per germline, CDR1 SGHDN and CDR2 FVKESK.

This chain links TRBV5-4 with TRBJ2-2, with 10 bases identical to TRBD2. Unmatched junction bases numbered 12, after V lost 3 bases and J lost 4 bases. The germline CDR1 and CDR2 sequences are SGHNT and YYREEE (reference sequence). The CDR3 consists of 18 residues. DNA of the CDR3: TGTGCCAGCAGCTCCGAAACCGGGACTAGCGAGATCACCGGGGAGCTGTTTTTT. This translates into CASSSETGTSEITGELFF. The entire variable domain, with the rest obtained from reference TRBV5-4 and TRBJ2-2, is as follows: ETGVTQSPTHLIKTRGQQVTLRCSSQSGHNTVSWYQQALGQGPQFIFQYYREEENGRGNFPPRFSGLQFPNYSSELNVNALELDDSALYLCASSSETGTSEITGELFFGEGSRLTVL.